This paragraph covers one T cell receptor beta chain sequence. Its antigen remains unknown. With sequencing, the targeted depth ranged from 1 in 200,000 to 1 in 1 million T cells. Assay used: immunoSEQ multiplex PCR; TCRdb lists only in-frame clones, some missing. The data show 130,000 or so clones, 70% to 90% seen once. This sample stems from a study of cytotoxic CD8 clonotypes in ibrutinib-treated CLL. Study information: After median 68 months, approximately 14 stayed in remission, around twelve progressed; responses roughly 25 partial, 2 complete.

The CDR3 is 14 amino acids. The germline V gene encodes CDR1 SQVTM and CDR2 ANQGSEA. J gave up 2 bases and V 7 bases, and 7 bases lay outside the gene matches. Points from the study as a whole: Clonality was higher at ibrutinib response and returned toward baseline at progression.

The sample here was PBMCs, taken after 24 months of ibrutinib treatment. The V call is TRBV29-1, the J call TRBJ2-3, with 9 nucleotides matching TRBD2. The sequence derives from a human donor with chronic lymphocytic leukemia. The CDR3 DNA sequence: TGCAGCGAAGCTAGCGGGGCGATCACAGATACGCAGTATTTT. It codes for CSEASGAITDTQYF.